The clone carrying this T cell receptor beta chain was counted a few times. The antigen is unknown. Based on clinical symptoms, serum thyroxine and TRAb, thyroid ultrasound and orbital computed tomography, diagnoses were reached. These data come from a study of T cells in Graves' hyperthyroidism and ophthalmopathy. Study at large: The blood sample was taken at first diagnosis, before treatment began.

From RNA transcripts, TCR beta CDR3 regions were amplified. The HTBI primer set drove a first-round RT-PCR of the TCR CDR3. TCRdb itself ran the multiplex PCR reads through MiXCR, one entry per CDR3 protein. The repertoire holds about 280,000 distinct CDR3 sequences, with around a quarter as singletons. Study-level findings and limits: Ophthalmopathy got predicted by the model a median 6.5 months before its onset.

Input material: blood. This clonotype was sampled from a man between 40 and 49 years old with Graves' hyperthyroidism that later progressed to Graves' ophthalmopathy.

This CDR3 reads CASSYSRIVKETQYF. DNA for the CDR3: TGTGCCAGCAGTTACTCGAGAATCGTAAAAGAGACCCAGTACTTC. V usage is TRBV6-5 and J usage is TRBJ2-5, with D uncertain. Between the trimmed V and J ends, which lost 0 bases and 3 bases, there was a span of 11 bases. The CDR3 is 15 amino acids. CDR1 MNHEY and CDR2 SVGAGI come from the germline V gene.